These 9 T cell receptor beta chains originate from one sample sequenced in a study of cytomegalovirus exposure and HLA in healthy donors. The PCR had 60 Vbeta and 13 Jbeta primers. Profiling relied on immunoSEQ multiplex PCR, and the TCRdb table lists in-frame clones only, not all of them. Found here are approximately 280,000 clones, roughly 89% of them singletons; the top ten hold around 4%. The sequenced sample consisted of PBMCs. These receptors were collected from a man aged 40-55 years in good health and CMV-seropositive.

This clone was found once. The V and J genes are TRBV29-1 and TRBJ2-7, with 10 nucleotides matching TRBD1. This CDR3 has 12 residues. V gave up 7 bases and J gave up 6 bases; unmatched junction bases: 6. Germline V gives CDR1 SQVTM, CDR2 ANQGSEA. In DNA, the CDR3 is TGCAGCGCCGGACAGGGGGGAGGCGAGCAGTACTTC. This translates into CSAGQGGGEQYF.

This chain joins TRBV5-1 and TRBJ2-7; D not certain. Germline CDR1 and CDR2: SGHRS and YFSETQ. The ends were cut back, 1 base at V and 4 bases at J, with 6 bases in the middle. The CDR3 extends over 12 amino acids. This CDR3 reads CASSLFRYEQYF. DNA of the CDR3: TGCGCCAGCAGCTTGTTCAGGTACGAGCAGTACTTC.

The V call is TRBV18, the J call TRBJ1-5, with TRBD1 identical over 8 bases. Unmatched junction bases numbered 8, after V lost 4 bases and J lost 0 bases. The CDR3 length is 17 residues. Germline assignment: CDR1 KGHSH and CDR2 LQKENI. CDR3 in amino acids: CASSQQGELYSNQPQHF. DNA for the CDR3: TGTGCCAGCTCACAACAGGGGGAACTATATAGCAATCAGCCCCAGCATTTT.

This clone was picked up one time. The chain recombines TRBV28 with TRBJ2-1; 7 bases are shared with TRBD1. Per the germline V gene, CDR1 is MDHEN and CDR2 is SYDVKM. Trimming took 2 bases from V and 5 from J; bases not matched to a gene: 3. This CDR3 region has 14 residues. CDR3 sequence: CASSLGTANNEQFF. CDR3 bases: TGTGCCAGCAGTTTAGGGACAGCAAACAATGAGCAGTTCTTC.

CDR3 nucleotide sequence: TGTGCCTGGAGGCTAGACAGCTACGAGCAGTACTTC. It yields the protein CAWRLDSYEQYF. V is TRBV30 and J is TRBJ2-7, with D maybe TRBD1 (5 bases). This CDR3 spans 12 amino acids. Germline V gives CDR1 GTSNPN, CDR2 SVGIG (reference sequence). Trimming took 3 bases from V and 3 from J, leaving 9 bases between them.

V is TRBV4-1 and J is TRBJ2-7, with 9 bases identical to TRBD2. Germline V gives CDR1 MGHRA, CDR2 YSYEKL. V was clipped by 1 base and J by 2 bases; unmatched bases: 3. CDR3 length: 15 amino acids. CDR3 DNA: TGCGCCAGCAGCCAAGGGACTAGCGTGGCCTACGAGCAGTACTTC. Translating gives CASSQGTSVAYEQYF.

This chain uses TRBV11-2 with TRBJ2-3, with 14 bases that match TRBD2. Germline lookup yields CDR1 SGHAT and CDR2 FQNNGV. The CDR3 totals 18 residues. Germline trimming cut 4 bases from V and 1 base from J; bases unmatched to any gene: 7. DNA for the CDR3: TGTGCCAGCAGCTCCTACCGACTAGCGGGAGGGGGCACAGATACGCAGTATTTT. As protein: CASSSYRLAGGGTDTQYF. Supplemented by reference TRBV11-2 and TRBJ2-3, the full variable domain reads EAGVAQSPRYKIIEKRQSVAFWCNPISGHATLYWYQQILGQGPKLLIQFQNNGVVDDSQLPKDRFSAERLKGVDSTLKIQPAKLEDSAVYLCASSSYRLAGGGTDTQYFGPGTRLTVL.

The chain combines TRBV14 with TRBJ1-2; tentative D call: TRBD1 (5 bases). Germline lookup yields CDR1 SGHDN and CDR2 FVKESK. Between the trimmed V and J ends, which lost 4 bases and 6 bases, there was a span of 18 bases. The CDR3 spans 15 residues. CDR3 in DNA: TGTGCCAGCAGCCGACAGCGCCCTTGGGCGGATGGCTACACCTTC. Protein sequence: CASSRQRPWADGYTF.

The chain joins TRBV7-9 to TRBJ2-6, with D uncertain. The germline V and J ends were trimmed by 4 bases and 0 bases, with 16 bases remaining between them. This CDR3 has 18 residues. From germline, CDR1 is SEHNR and CDR2 FQNEAQ (reference sequence). The CDR3 is CASSSPSPPFSGANVLTF. The CDR3 DNA reads TGTGCCAGCAGCTCCCCTAGTCCACCGTTCTCTGGGGCCAACGTCCTGACTTTC.